These 18 T cell receptor beta chains were all obtained from the same sample, sequenced in a study of T cell responses to AZD1222 COVID-19 vaccine. Profiling relied on immunoSEQ multiplex PCR, and the TCRdb table lists in-frame clones only, not all of them. The data contain 120,000 to 150,000 clones, about 90% of them singletons. This specimen consisted of peripheral blood, obtained on day 0 of AZD1222 vaccination. These receptor sequences come from an adult in good health.

This chain connects TRBV7-8 to TRBJ2-3, with D unclear. Per germline, CDR1 SGHVS and CDR2 FQNEAQ. The V end was cut by 1 base, the J end by 4 bases, with 9 bases between. The length of the CDR3 is 14 residues. The CDR3 is CASSLVSQADTQYF. The DNA of the CDR3 is TGTGCCAGCAGCTTAGTATCCCAGGCAGATACGCAGTATTTT.

This rearrangement joins TRBV18 to TRBJ1-2; D unclear. Trimming removed 3 bases at V and 0 bases at J, with 11 bases between. Per the germline V gene, CDR1 is KGHSH and CDR2 is LQKENI. This CDR3 comprises 15 residues. The CDR3 DNA reads TGTGCCAGCTCACCTCCCAGCATAACTAACTATGGCTACACCTTC. This encodes CASSPPSITNYGYTF.

This chain links TRBV11-2 with TRBJ2-7; D is undetermined. The CDR3 is 15 residues long. Germline values: CDR1 SGHAT, CDR2 FQNNGV. With 1 base removed from V and 2 bases from J, the gap between germline ends came to 12 bases. CDR3 region: CASSLVVGFPYEQYF. For the CDR3, the DNA is TGTGCCAGCAGCTTAGTGGTAGGGTTCCCCTACGAGCAGTACTTC.

This sequence joins TRBV15 and TRBJ2-7; possibly TRBD1 for D (5 bases). Trimming cost V 2 bases and J 3 bases, with 14 bases left between them. The CDR3 runs 15 residues. CDR1 and CDR2 (germline): LNHNV, YYDKDF (reference sequence). CDR3: CATSRSRQYDYEQYF. CDR3 nucleotide sequence: TGTGCCACCAGCAGATCTAGACAGTACGACTACGAGCAGTACTTC.

This clone is a singleton in its sample. V usage is TRBV2 and J usage is TRBJ1-2; D gene ambiguous. The germline CDR1 and CDR2 sequences are SNHLY and FYNNEI. The CDR3 has 13 amino acids. The V end was cut by 3 bases, the J end by 4 bases, with 9 bases between. The CDR3 protein is CASSDGEPYGYTF. The CDR3 DNA reads as TGTGCCAGCAGTGACGGCGAACCCTATGGCTACACCTTC. The variable domain in full, with the rest retrieved from reference TRBV2 and TRBJ1-2, is EPEVTQTPSHQVTQMGQEVILRCVPISNHLYFYWYRQILGQKVEFLVSFYNNEISEKSEIFDDQFSVERPDGSNFTLKIRSTKLEDSAMYFCASSDGEPYGYTFGSGTRLTVV.

The gene calls are TRBV7-8 and TRBJ1-1; D might be TRBD1 (5 bases). The CDR3 is made up of 13 amino acids. With 5 bases removed from V and 1 base from J, the gap between germline ends came to 8 bases. CDR1 is SGHVS, CDR2 FQNEAQ, per germline. The DNA for the CDR3 is TGTGCCAGCAGCCTGAGGGGGAACACTGAAGCTTTCTTT. It is translated as CASSLRGNTEAFF.

The rearrangement uses TRBV6-5 and TRBJ1-1, with D unresolved. The CDR3 consists of 13 residues. Trimming removed 5 bases from V and 6 bases from J, with 13 bases in between. Germline V gene data show CDR1 as MNHEY and CDR2 as SVGAGI. CDR3 region: CASSHGPDPEAFF. The CDR3 DNA follows: TGTGCCAGCAGTCACGGTCCGGACCCTGAAGCTTTCTTT.

This clone was recorded only once. The chain joins TRBV10-1 to TRBJ1-1, with TRBD1 matching over 9 bases. The J segment lost 5 bases and the V segment lost 10 bases, leaving 8 bases of the junction unmatched. Germline assignment: CDR1 WNHNN and CDR2 SYGVQD (reference sequence). The CDR3 covers 13 residues. The CDR3 is CATPGTGRTEAFF. Here the CDR3 DNA reads TGCGCCACCCCAGGGACAGGGAGGACTGAAGCTTTCTTT.

CDR3 nucleotides: TGCAGTGCTAGAGATCCCCGCGAGCAGTACTTC. This translates into CSARDPREQYF. The chain uses TRBV20-1 and TRBJ2-7; D is unresolved. This CDR3 region has 11 residues. Germline V lookup: CDR1 DFQATT, CDR2 SNEGSKA (reference sequence). V lost 0 bases and J 6 bases, leaving 6 bases between the germline ends.

The chain combines TRBV11-3 with TRBJ2-1, with a tentative D call TRBD1 (6 bases). CDR1 is SGHNT, CDR2 YENEEA, per germline. The CDR3 is 15 residues long. V lost 5 bases, J lost 5 bases, and 16 bases lay in between. DNA of the CDR3: TGTGCCAGCAGCCCCACTTTCGGGGACAACAATGAGCAGTTCTTC. Translating it yields CASSPTFGDNNEQFF.

This chain links TRBV5-4 with TRBJ2-1; 15 nucleotides align to TRBD2. CDR1 is SGHNT and CDR2 is YYREEE in the germline V gene (reference sequence). V was clipped by 4 bases and J by 3 bases; unmatched bases: 5. This CDR3 spans 17 amino acids. CDR3 loop: CASSEGLAGGNYNEQFF. Written as DNA, the CDR3 is TGTGCCAGCAGCGAGGGACTAGCGGGGGGTAACTACAATGAGCAGTTCTTC.

The chain uses TRBV9 and TRBJ1-2, with a weak D call TRBD1 (5 bases). V was shortened by 4 bases and J by 5 bases, with 15 bases between the two germline ends. CDR3 length: 14 amino acids. Germline CDR1 and CDR2: SGDLS and YYNGEE. CDR3 bases: TGTGCCAGCAGCCCCCGCCGGGGCCGATATGGCTACACCTTC. Translated: CASSPRRGRYGYTF. The complete variable domain, with remaining parts taken from reference TRBV9 and TRBJ1-2, reads DSGVTQTPKHLITATGQRVTLRCSPRSGDLSVYWYQQSLDQGLQFLIQYYNGEERAKGNILERFSAQQFPDLHSELNLSSLELGDSALYFCASSPRRGRYGYTFGSGTRLTVV.

The rearrangement joins TRBV6-5 to TRBJ1-5; a possible D gene is TRBD1 (5 bases). Trimming took off 0 bases at V and 7 bases at J, with 13 bases between the two ends. Germline-derived CDR1 and CDR2 are MNHEY and SVGAGI. The CDR3 totals 15 residues. For the CDR3, the DNA is TGTGCCAGCAGTTACTCGATTGGGGGGACCCAGCCCCAGCATTTT. Translating it yields CASSYSIGGTQPQHF.

This sequence joins TRBV20-1 and TRBJ2-1, with D tentatively TRBD2 (7 bases). V was cut by 3 bases and J by 1 base, with 10 bases left in between. Germline V gives CDR1 DFQATT, CDR2 SNEGSKA (reference sequence). The CDR3 runs 14 residues. The CDR3 bases are TGCAGTGCTAGTAGGGGGGGGTCCTACAATGAGCAGTTCTTC. This sequence encodes CSASRGGSYNEQFF.

This clone was detected only once. The chain couples TRBV2 to TRBJ2-2; TRBD2 is a possible D gene (5 bases). Per germline, CDR1 SNHLY and CDR2 FYNNEI. The V and J ends lost 7 bases and 7 bases respectively, with 25 bases between them. CDR3 length equals 17 residues. The CDR3 DNA reads as TGTGCCAGCAAGCTGGCGAGGGAGCTCCCATTGGGCGGGGAGCTGTTTTTT. Its protein product is CASKLARELPLGGELFF.

The V gene is TRBV19, the J gene TRBJ1-5; unclear D gene. V lost 5 bases, J lost 2 bases, and 4 bases lay in between. Germline-derived CDR1 and CDR2 are LNHDA and SQIVND (reference sequence). CDR3 length: 12 residues. In nucleotides, the CDR3 is TGTGCCAGTAGTCGGGGCAATCAGCCCCAGCATTTT. Its translation is CASSRGNQPQHF.

This clone was counted between two and nine times. V gene TRBV6-5 combines with J gene TRBJ2-7; weak D call: TRBD1 (6 bases). V lost 8 bases, J lost 7 bases, and 15 bases lay in between. CDR1 and CDR2 from the germline V gene are MNHEY and SVGAGI. The CDR3 covers 12 residues. CDR3 protein: CASGSGAREQYF. The DNA for the CDR3 is TGTGCCAGCGGGTCAGGGGCACGAGAGCAGTACTTC.

This clone was seen ten or more times. J is TRBJ2-1 and V is TRBV12-3 or TRBV12-4; 10 bases line up with TRBD1. With V trimmed by 3 bases and J by 7 bases, 0 bases remained unmatched. There are 13 residues in the CDR3. CDR3 in DNA: TGTGCCAGCAGTTTGGGACAGGGGAATGAGCAGTTCTTC. Translating gives CASSLGQGNEQFF.